This paragraph reports one T cell receptor (beta chain). Only in-frame clones appear in the TCRdb table, and some are missing; sequencing was by immunoSEQ multiplex PCR. This table has roughly 53,000 clones, approximately 84% appearing once. The CDR3 totals 16 residues. The germline V gene has CDR1 SGHTA and CDR2 FQGNSA. After removal of 4 bases from V and 9 bases from J, the junction contained 10 bases not matched to a gene. The data derive from a study of blood T cell repertoires in COVID-19. This sequence joins TRBV7-2 and TRBJ2-1; 12 bases are shared with TRBD2. Sequencing was carried out using peripheral blood. The clonotype was recovered from a man aged 70 or older with active COVID-19. The CDR3: CASSSRLAGEIGEQFF. In DNA, the CDR3 is TGTGCCAGCAGCTCGAGACTAGCGGGAGAAATTGGTGAGCAGTTCTTC.